The 16 T cell receptor beta chains in this list originate from one sample, sequenced in a study of cytomegalovirus exposure and HLA in healthy donors. PCR involved 60 Vbeta and 13 Jbeta primers. Libraries were prepared by immunoSEQ multiplex PCR; TCRdb keeps only in-frame clonotypes and omits some of them. This table holds roughly 190,000 clones, 62% found once. The sample was PBMCs. The receptors were gathered from a middle-aged man in good health and CMV-seronegative.

The J gene is TRBJ1-5, the V gene TRBV28; 7 bases fit TRBD1. J was trimmed by 2 bases and V by 4 bases; bases with no gene match: 8. Germline CDR1 reads MDHEN; CDR2 reads SYDVKM. CDR3 length equals 16 residues. The CDR3 DNA follows: TGTGCCAGCAGTTCTCGACAGGGTGGTGGCAATCAGCCCCAGCATTTT. Translating gives CASSSRQGGGNQPQHF. Looking up the rest from reference TRBV28 and TRBJ1-5 gives the full variable domain: DVKVTQSSRYLVKRTGEKVFLECVQDMDHENMFWYRQDPGLGLRLIYFSYDVKMKEKGDIPEGYSVSREKKERFSLILESASTNQTSMYLCASSSRQGGGNQPQHFGDGTRLSIL.

The chain employs TRBV7-9 and TRBJ2-2; 9 nucleotides agree with TRBD2. Germline CDR1 is SEHNR and CDR2 is FQNEAQ (reference sequence). The CDR3 spans 18 residues. The J segment lost 2 bases and the V segment lost 5 bases, leaving 12 bases of the junction unmatched. The CDR3 bases are TGTGCCAGCAGCCAGAGGGCGGCGGGAGGGAGAAACACCGGGGAGCTGTTTTTT. Translated: CASSQRAAGGRNTGELFF.

This clone was observed a handful of times. This chain links TRBV6-6 with TRBJ1-5; D gene unclear. The CDR3 covers 14 residues. The V gene's germline CDR1 is MNHNY and CDR2 SVGAGI (reference sequence). Trimming shortened V by 6 bases and J by 0 bases, and 9 bases separated the two germline ends. The DNA of the CDR3 is TGTGCCAGCAGGAAACAGTTTAGCAATCAGCCCCAGCATTTT. As protein: CASRKQFSNQPQHF.

This rearrangement joins TRBV6-5 to TRBJ2-7; D might be TRBD1 (5 bases). Germline V lookup: CDR1 MNHEY, CDR2 SVGAGI. V was pared by 6 bases and J by 4 bases, with 7 bases between. This CDR3 contains 11 residues. CDR3 bases: TGTGCCAGCAGAGCAGGGTACGAGCAGTACTTC. Residues: CASRAGYEQYF.

The genes are TRBV13 and TRBJ2-1; 9 bases are a match to TRBD2. With V trimmed by 0 bases and J by 5 bases, 11 bases remained unmatched. The CDR3 sequence is 18 residues long. Germline CDR1 reads PRHDT; CDR2 reads FYEKMQ (reference sequence). CDR3 residues: CASSLGKVAGAYDNEQFF. DNA for the CDR3: TGTGCCAGCAGCTTAGGCAAGGTAGCGGGGGCGTACGACAATGAGCAGTTCTTC.

The chain uses TRBV6-1 and TRBJ2-1; no clear D. Per the germline V gene, CDR1 is MNHNS and CDR2 is SASEGT. This CDR3 comprises 14 residues. Between the trimmed V and J ends, which lost 5 bases and 0 bases, there was a span of 8 bases. The CDR3 nucleotides read TGTGCCAGCAGTCGAGGCGACTCCTACAATGAGCAGTTCTTC. Translated, it gives CASSRGDSYNEQFF.

The chain combines TRBV6-4 with TRBJ2-3; 12 bases match TRBD2. The CDR3 is made up of 16 amino acids. Germline loops: CDR1 MRHNA, CDR2 SNTAGT. The trim removed 6 bases at V and 0 bases at J, leaving 4 bases unmatched. Written as DNA, the CDR3 is TGTGCCAGCAGCCAACTAGCGGGGGGAAGCACAGATACGCAGTATTTT. It codes for CASSQLAGGSTDTQYF.

The chain joins TRBV19 to TRBJ2-6, with 10 bases lining up with TRBD2. From germline, CDR1 is LNHDA and CDR2 SQIVND (reference sequence). The CDR3 totals 18 residues. With V trimmed by 5 bases and J by 3 bases, 10 bases remained unmatched. The CDR3 nucleotides read TGTGCCAGTAGTCCCTGGAGCGGGGGGGCAGGTGGGGCCAACGTCCTGACTTTC. Translating gives CASSPWSGGAGGANVLTF.

The rearrangement links TRBV2 to TRBJ2-4, with D unresolved. Germline V gives CDR1 SNHLY, CDR2 FYNNEI. With 6 bases removed from V and 5 bases from J, the gap between germline ends came to 5 bases. CDR3 size: 11 residues. CDR3 protein: CASRAENIQYF. DNA for the CDR3: TGTGCCAGCAGGGCGGAAAACATTCAGTACTTC.

This clone has just a few counts. The chain joins TRBV30 to TRBJ1-5; 7 bases map to TRBD1. Germline V gene data show CDR1 as GTSNPN and CDR2 as SVGIG (reference sequence). Trimming at V came to 2 bases and at J to 1 base, leaving 8 bases not matched to a gene. The CDR3 is made up of 16 amino acids. CDR3 in DNA: TGTGCCTGGAGTTACGGGCAGGGGGGAAGCAATCAGCCCCAGCATTTT. Protein: CAWSYGQGGSNQPQHF.

J is TRBJ1-2 and V is TRBV28; D is unclear. Trimming removed 6 bases from V and 2 bases from J, with 7 bases in between. CDR1 is MDHEN, CDR2 SYDVKM, per germline. This CDR3 spans 12 amino acids. The CDR3 spells CASRERNYGYTF. The CDR3 bases are TGTGCCAGCAGGGAGAGGAACTATGGCTACACCTTC.

This clone was seen just once. This chain joins TRBV6-5 and TRBJ1-3, with TRBD1 matching over 7 bases. This CDR3 has 12 amino acids. J gave up 8 bases and V 5 bases, and 3 bases lay outside the gene matches. Germline-derived CDR1 and CDR2 are MNHEY and SVGAGI. CDR3: CASSTDRDTIYF. For the CDR3, the DNA is TGTGCCAGCAGTACCGACAGGGACACCATATATTTT.

The chain recombines TRBV28 with TRBJ2-5; TRBD1 aligns across 7 bases. J gave up 4 bases and V 10 bases, and 9 bases lay outside the gene matches. The V gene's germline CDR1 is MDHEN and CDR2 SYDVKM. The CDR3 has 13 residues. This CDR3 is CAIEGAVRETQYF. DNA for the CDR3: TGTGCCATTGAGGGGGCGGTCCGAGAGACCCAGTACTTC. The variable domain in full, with the rest retrieved from reference TRBV28 and TRBJ2-5, is DVKVTQSSRYLVKRTGEKVFLECVQDMDHENMFWYRQDPGLGLRLIYFSYDVKMKEKGDIPEGYSVSREKKERFSLILESASTNQTSMYLCAIEGAVRETQYFGPGTRLLVL.

The J gene is TRBJ1-1, the V gene TRBV2; 7 nucleotides line up with TRBD1. The V gene end was trimmed by 6 bases and the J gene end by 1 base; junction bases not matched to a gene: 8. The CDR3 totals 15 residues. Looked up from germline, CDR1 is SNHLY and CDR2 is FYNNEI. The CDR3 coding sequence is TGTGCCAGCAGGACTAACAGGGGTGGGAACACTGAAGCTTTCTTT. Translation gives CASRTNRGGNTEAFF.

This clone was seen only a few times. The gene calls are TRBV7-9 and TRBJ1-6; 8 bases agree with TRBD1. Per germline, CDR1 SEHNR and CDR2 FQNEAQ (reference sequence). This CDR3 region has 14 residues. Losses at the gene ends were 1 base for V and 7 bases for J; bases not matched to a gene: 0. CDR3 nucleotide sequence: TGTGCCAGCAGCTTAGACAGGGGGAATTCACCCCTCCACTTT. Amino acid sequence: CASSLDRGNSPLHF.

V is TRBV19 and J is TRBJ1-4; TRBD1 aligns across 10 bases. The trim removed 2 bases at V and 6 bases at J, leaving 6 bases unmatched. CDR3 size: 16 residues. From germline, CDR1 is LNHDA and CDR2 SQIVND (reference sequence). The CDR3 sequence: CASSIRFGQGDEKLFF. The CDR3 bases are TGTGCCAGTAGTATAAGGTTCGGACAGGGGGATGAAAAACTGTTTTTT.